This T cell receptor beta chain was recorded in a study of blood T cell repertoires in COVID-19. Cohorts were assigned according to the clinical history that participants reported. This CDR3 comprises 14 residues. Germline CDR1 SGHKS, CDR2 YYEKEE (reference sequence). V lost 0 bases, J lost 8 bases, and 14 bases lay in between. Original processing notes: How many nucleated cells were present was estimated from reference gene primer amplification. The protocol was immunoSEQ multiplex PCR, while the TCRdb copy is restricted to in-frame clones and leaves out a portion. V and J calls and clone size follow that table, whereas D and trimming were derived from the DNA. Counted here are about 64,000 clones, more than 75% occurring once; the ten biggest clones make up over 9%.

The sample taken for sequencing was PBMCs or T cells enriched from blood (not recorded which). J is TRBJ1-2 and V is TRBV5-5; TRBD1 might be the D (6 bases). This clonotype was sampled from a woman aged 40 to 55 who had recovered from COVID-19. The CDR3 DNA reads TGTGCCAGCAGCTTGGGTCGGGGGGCGCCGGGCTACACCTTC. Amino acid sequence: CASSLGRGAPGYTF.